This is a list of T cell receptor beta chains from one sample in a study of Ad26.COV2.S vaccination and SARS-CoV-2 variants. Produced via immunoSEQ multiplex PCR; TCRdb's table is partial and in-frame only. This sample has about 680,000 clones, with 89% found just once. Sequencing used peripheral blood, obtained in a trial of Ad26.COV2.S vaccine versus placebo. The source of these receptors is a person aged 18 to 59 who received the Ad26.COV2.S COVID-19 vaccine or a placebo. CDR3s leave out the opening cysteine and the closing phenylalanine or tryptophan.

J	V	CDR3
TRBJ2-1	TRBV19	ASRLAGLYNEQF
TRBJ2-1	TRBV5-4	ASSLDGTSGYNEQF
TRBJ2-6	TRBV6-5	ASSSGTGLVLT
TRBJ1-1	TRBV10-3	ATGTTNTEAF
TRBJ2-1	TRBV10-1	ASSESGGSYNEQF
TRBJ1-4	TRBV12-3/TRBV12-4	ASSTGGEKLF
TRBJ2-7	TRBV19	ASSKLAGGTYEQY
TRBJ1-4	TRBV7-9	ASSLSRTDNEKLF
TRBJ2-2	TRBV5-5	ASSFRRETTGELF
TRBJ2-7	TRBV11-2	ASSLDLRVQY